A single T cell receptor beta chain is shown here with its context. No antigen is known for it. The data are from a study of cytomegalovirus exposure and HLA in healthy donors. Study-level findings and limits: HLA allele associations emerged for some 16,000 TCR beta sequences in a later analysis, at 0.05 false discovery rate. In vitro confirmation showed a few CMV-associated chains to be CMV antigen specific. Per published reports, the classifier diagnosed cytomegalovirus status with high specificity and sensitivity.

With 60 Vbeta and 13 Jbeta primers, the PCR was carried out. Measured with immunoSEQ multiplex PCR; TCRdb has only the in-frame clones, and not every one. The sample holds about 200,000 clones; about 88% are singletons and the top ten take 0.31%. CDR1 is MNHNS and CDR2 is SASEGT in the germline V gene. The J segment lost 8 bases and the V segment lost 7 bases, leaving 3 bases of the junction unmatched. The CDR3 has 13 amino acids. This receptor was taken from a woman aged 25-40 years in good health and CMV-seronegative. The V call is TRBV6-1, the J call TRBJ1-6; 9 bases line up with TRBD1. Sequencing used PBMCs. CDR3 DNA: TGTGCCAGCACCGACAGGGGGGATTCACCCCTCCACTTT. It translates to CASTDRGDSPLHF.